Below, one T cell receptor (beta chain) is given with its context. The CDR3 sequence is 16 residues long. V was clipped by 0 bases and J by 6 bases; unmatched bases: 8. In germline, CDR1 is MRHNA, CDR2 SNTAGT. The data were obtained in a study of blood T cell repertoires in COVID-19. The repertoire was sequenced with immunoSEQ multiplex PCR; TCRdb's copy has only in-frame clones and lacks some. The table has 250,000 to 400,000 clones, about 90% seen once. Sequences were obtained from peripheral blood. V is TRBV6-4 and J is TRBJ2-1; 7 nucleotides match TRBD1. This sequence originates from a woman aged 30 to 39 with COVID-19, enrolled during active disease. The CDR3 DNA sequence: TGTGCCAGCAGTGACTCTCATCATTCAGGGGGCAATGAGCAGTTCTTC. It yields the protein CASSDSHHSGGNEQFF.